The clone carrying this T cell receptor (beta chain) was counted only a few times. The CDR3 is 14 residues long. With 4 bases clipped from V and 8 bases from J, the junction kept 9 bases outside the gene matches. Germline CDR1 reads SNHLY; CDR2 reads FYNNEI. This record belongs to a study of blood T cell repertoires in COVID-19. Sequencing used immunoSEQ multiplex PCR; TCRdb keeps in-frame clones, though not all of them. In the table there are about 180,000 clones, 85% to 90% of which are singletons. The source of this sequence is a man aged 50-59 years with active or convalescent COVID-19. The sequenced sample was peripheral blood. The rearrangement links TRBV2 to TRBJ1-2; 8 bases match TRBD1. The CDR3 loop reads CASSGDRGFGGYTF. The CDR3 DNA is TGTGCCAGCAGTGGAGACAGGGGTTTTGGGGGCTACACCTTC.